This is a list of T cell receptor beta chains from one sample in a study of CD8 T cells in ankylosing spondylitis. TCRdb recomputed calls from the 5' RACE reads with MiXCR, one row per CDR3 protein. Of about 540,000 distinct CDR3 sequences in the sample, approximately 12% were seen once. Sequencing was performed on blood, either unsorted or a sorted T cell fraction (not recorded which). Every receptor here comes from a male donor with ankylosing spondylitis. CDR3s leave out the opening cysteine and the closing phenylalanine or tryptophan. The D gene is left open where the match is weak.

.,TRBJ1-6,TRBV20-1,SARGNRAESPLH
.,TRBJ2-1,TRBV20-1,SAQVQPSYNEQF
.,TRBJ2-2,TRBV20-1,SARGSGWTNTGELF
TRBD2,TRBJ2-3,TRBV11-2,ASSRLMSGGPSDTQY
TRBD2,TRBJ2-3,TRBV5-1,ASRLAGVRTDTQY
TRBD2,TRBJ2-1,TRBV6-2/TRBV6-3,ASSYLGLAGEQF
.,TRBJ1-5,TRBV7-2,ASSLKGTKKPQH
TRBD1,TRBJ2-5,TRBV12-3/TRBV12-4,ASSWDRGPETQY
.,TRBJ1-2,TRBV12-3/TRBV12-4,ASSFTTNYGYT
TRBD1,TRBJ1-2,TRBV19,AVPRDSYYGYT
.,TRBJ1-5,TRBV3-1,ASSQGSGQPQH
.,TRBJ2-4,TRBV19,ASSIRGAKNIQY
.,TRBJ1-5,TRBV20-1,SADGGGEYQPQH
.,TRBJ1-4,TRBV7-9,ASSLMATTNEKLF
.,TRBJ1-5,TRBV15,ATSRQDQPQH
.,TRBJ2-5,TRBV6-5,ASSYAALHPTETQY
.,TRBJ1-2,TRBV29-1,SVEGKGFIYGYT
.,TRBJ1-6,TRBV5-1,ASSLEDSWFSPLH
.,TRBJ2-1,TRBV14,ASSLYGRRGNEQF
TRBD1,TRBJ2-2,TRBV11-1,ASSRYRGTGELF
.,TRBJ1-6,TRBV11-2,ASSPNNSPLH
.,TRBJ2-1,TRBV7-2,ASSLENYNEQF
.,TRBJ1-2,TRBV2,ASSDQGTYGYT
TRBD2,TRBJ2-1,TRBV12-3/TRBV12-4,ASSQTGLAGNEQF
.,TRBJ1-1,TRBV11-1,ASSLGGWPMNTEAF
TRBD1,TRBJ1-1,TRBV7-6,ASSLGQGVNTEAF
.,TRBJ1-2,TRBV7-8,ASSQASGRANYGYT
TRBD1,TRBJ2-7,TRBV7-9,ASSLAQDRPSPYEQY
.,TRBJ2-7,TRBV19,ASSISRQHEQY
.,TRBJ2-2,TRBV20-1,SASWSYNTGELF
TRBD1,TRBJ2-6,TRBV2,ASNLDRAGANVLT
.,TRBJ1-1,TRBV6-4,ASSDLPGDTEAF
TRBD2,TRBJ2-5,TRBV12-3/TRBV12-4,ASSLAGSGAQETQY
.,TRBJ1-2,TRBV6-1,ASSEDRVTSYGYT
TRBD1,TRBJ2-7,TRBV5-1,ASSLAKTGLNSYEQY
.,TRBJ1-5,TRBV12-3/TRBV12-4,ASSPLEAQPQH
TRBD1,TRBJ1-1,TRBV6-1,ASSTLPGQGTPEAF
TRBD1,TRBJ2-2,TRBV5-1,ASSLEGQTTGELF
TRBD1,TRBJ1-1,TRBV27,ASRTGGWTEAF
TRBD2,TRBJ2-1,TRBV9,ASSVGLAGSSYNEQF